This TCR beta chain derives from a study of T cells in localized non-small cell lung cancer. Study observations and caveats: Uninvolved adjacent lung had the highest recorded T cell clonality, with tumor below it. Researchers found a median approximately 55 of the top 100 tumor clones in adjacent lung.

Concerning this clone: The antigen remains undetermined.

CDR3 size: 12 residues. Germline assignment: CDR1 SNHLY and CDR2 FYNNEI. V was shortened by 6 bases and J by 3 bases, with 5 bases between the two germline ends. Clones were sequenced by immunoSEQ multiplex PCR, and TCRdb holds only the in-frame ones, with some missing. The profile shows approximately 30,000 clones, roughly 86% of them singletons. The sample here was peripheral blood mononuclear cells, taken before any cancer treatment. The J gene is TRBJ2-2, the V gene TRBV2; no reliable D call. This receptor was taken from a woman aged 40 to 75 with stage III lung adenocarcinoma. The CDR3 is CASSLDTGELFF. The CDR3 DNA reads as TGTGCCAGCAGCCTTGACACCGGGGAGCTGTTTTTT.